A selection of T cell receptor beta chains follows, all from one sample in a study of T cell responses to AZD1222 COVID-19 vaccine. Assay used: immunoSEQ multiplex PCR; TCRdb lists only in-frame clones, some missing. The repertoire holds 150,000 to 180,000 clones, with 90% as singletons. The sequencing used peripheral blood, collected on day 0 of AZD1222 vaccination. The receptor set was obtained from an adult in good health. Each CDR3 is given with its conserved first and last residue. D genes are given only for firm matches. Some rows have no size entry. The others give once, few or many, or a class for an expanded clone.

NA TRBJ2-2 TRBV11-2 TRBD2 CASSPGASGRGAGELFF TGTGCCAGCAGCCCTGGGGCTAGCGGGAGAGGGGCCGGGGAGCTGTTTTTT
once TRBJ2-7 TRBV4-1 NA CASSSGPRSYEQYF TGCGCCAGCAGCTCCGGGCCTAGGTCCTACGAGCAGTACTTC
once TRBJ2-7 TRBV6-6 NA CASRGPLYEQYF TGTGCCAGCAGGGGGCCCCTTTACGAGCAGTACTTC
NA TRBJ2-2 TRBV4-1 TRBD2 CASSPVAGGPGGGELFF TGCGCCAGCAGCCCGGTAGCGGGAGGGCCAGGGGGAGGGGAGCTGTTTTTT
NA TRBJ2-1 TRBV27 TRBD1 CASSLTGIYNEQFF TGTGCCAGCAGTTTGACAGGGATCTACAATGAGCAGTTCTTC
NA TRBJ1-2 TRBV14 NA CASSQVGSGNGYTF TGTGCCAGCAGCCAAGTAGGGTCAGGGAATGGCTACACCTTC
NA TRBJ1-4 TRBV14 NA CASSARVWGNEKLFF TGTGCCAGCAGCGCCAGGGTTTGGGGTAATGAAAAACTGTTTTTT
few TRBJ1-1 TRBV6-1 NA CASSEKTGTVF TGTGCCAGCAGTGAAAAAACCGGGACGGTCTTT
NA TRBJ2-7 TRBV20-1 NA CSASEGLPLREQYF TGCAGTGCTAGTGAGGGACTGCCGCTTCGCGAGCAGTACTTC
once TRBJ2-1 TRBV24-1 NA CATSDFRGTDEQFF TGTGCCACCAGTGATTTTCGAGGAACGGATGAGCAGTTCTTC